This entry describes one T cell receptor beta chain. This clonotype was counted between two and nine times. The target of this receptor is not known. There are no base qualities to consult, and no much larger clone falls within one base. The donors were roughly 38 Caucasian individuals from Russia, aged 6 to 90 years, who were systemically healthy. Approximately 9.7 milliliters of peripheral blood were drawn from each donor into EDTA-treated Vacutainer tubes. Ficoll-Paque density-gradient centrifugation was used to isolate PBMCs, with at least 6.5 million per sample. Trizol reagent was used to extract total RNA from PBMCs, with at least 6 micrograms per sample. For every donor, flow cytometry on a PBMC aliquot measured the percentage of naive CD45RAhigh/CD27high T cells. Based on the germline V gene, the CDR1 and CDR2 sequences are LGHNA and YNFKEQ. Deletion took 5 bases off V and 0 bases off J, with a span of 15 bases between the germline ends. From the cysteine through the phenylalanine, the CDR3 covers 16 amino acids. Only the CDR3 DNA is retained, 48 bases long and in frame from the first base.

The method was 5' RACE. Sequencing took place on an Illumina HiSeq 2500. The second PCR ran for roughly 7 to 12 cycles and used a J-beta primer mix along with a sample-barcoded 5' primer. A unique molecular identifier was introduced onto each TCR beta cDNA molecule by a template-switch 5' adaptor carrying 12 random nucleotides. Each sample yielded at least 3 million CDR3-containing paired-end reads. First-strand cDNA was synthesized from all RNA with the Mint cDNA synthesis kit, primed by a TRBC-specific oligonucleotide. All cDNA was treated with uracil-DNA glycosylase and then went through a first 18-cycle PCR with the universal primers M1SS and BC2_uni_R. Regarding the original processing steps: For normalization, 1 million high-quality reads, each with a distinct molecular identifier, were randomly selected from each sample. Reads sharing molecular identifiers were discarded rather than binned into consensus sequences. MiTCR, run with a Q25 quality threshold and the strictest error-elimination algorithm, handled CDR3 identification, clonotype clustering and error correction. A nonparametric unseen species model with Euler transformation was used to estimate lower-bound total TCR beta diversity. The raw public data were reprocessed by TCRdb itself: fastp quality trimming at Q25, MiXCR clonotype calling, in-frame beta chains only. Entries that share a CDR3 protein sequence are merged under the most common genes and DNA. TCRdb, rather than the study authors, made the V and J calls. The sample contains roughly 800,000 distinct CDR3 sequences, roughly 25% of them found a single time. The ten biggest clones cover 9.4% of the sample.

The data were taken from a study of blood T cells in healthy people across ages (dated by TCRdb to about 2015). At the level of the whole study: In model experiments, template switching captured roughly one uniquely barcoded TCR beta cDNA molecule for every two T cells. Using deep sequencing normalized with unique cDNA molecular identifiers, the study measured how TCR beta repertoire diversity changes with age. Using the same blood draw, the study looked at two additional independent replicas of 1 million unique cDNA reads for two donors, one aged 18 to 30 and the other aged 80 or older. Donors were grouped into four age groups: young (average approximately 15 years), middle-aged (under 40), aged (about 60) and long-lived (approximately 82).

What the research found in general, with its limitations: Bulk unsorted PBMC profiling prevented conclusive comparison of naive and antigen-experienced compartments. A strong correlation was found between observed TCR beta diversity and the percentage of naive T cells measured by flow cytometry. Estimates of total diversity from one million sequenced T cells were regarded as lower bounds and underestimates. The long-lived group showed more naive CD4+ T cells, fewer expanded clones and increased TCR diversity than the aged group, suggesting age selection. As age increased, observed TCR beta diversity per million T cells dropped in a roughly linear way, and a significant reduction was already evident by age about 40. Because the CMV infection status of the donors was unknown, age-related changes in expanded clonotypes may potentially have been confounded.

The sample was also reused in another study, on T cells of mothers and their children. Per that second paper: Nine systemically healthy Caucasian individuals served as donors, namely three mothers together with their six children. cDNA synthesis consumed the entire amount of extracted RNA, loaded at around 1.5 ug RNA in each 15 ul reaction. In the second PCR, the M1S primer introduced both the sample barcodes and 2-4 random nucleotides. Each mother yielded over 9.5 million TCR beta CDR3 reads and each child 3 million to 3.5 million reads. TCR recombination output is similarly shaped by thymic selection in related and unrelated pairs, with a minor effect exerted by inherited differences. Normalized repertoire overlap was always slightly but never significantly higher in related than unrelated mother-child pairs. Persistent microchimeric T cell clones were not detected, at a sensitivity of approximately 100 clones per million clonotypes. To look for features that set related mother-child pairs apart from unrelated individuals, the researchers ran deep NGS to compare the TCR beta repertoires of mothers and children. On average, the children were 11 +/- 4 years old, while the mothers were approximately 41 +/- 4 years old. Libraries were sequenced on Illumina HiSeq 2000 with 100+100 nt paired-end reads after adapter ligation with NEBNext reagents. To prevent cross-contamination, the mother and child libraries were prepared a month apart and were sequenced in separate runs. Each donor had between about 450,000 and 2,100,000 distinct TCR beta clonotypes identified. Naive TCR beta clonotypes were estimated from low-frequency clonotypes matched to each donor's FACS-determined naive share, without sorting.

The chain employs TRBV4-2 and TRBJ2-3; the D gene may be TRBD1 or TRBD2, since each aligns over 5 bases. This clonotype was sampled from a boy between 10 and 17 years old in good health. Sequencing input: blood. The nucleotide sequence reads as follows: TGTGCCAGCAGCACGGACACGGACTCTAGCACAGATACGCAGTATTTT. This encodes CASSTDTDSSTDTQYF.